Detailed here is one T cell receptor (beta chain). Only in-frame clones appear in the TCRdb table, and some are missing; sequencing was by immunoSEQ multiplex PCR. The sample has under 8,000 clones; roughly 88% are singletons. This sample is part of a study of blood T cell repertoires in COVID-19. Germline V gene sequence: CDR1 KGHSH, CDR2 LQKENI. Deletions cut 2 bases from V and 0 bases from J, with 7 bases between. This CDR3 comprises 15 residues. This clonotype was sampled from a human donor with active COVID-19. The donor label of this sample is uncertain. The specimen sequenced was peripheral blood. V is TRBV18 and J is TRBJ1-4, with a weak D call TRBD1 (5 bases). CDR3 amino acids: CASSPDRSTNEKLFF. CDR3 coding DNA: TGTGCCAGCTCACCAGACAGATCAACTAATGAAAAACTGTTTTTT.